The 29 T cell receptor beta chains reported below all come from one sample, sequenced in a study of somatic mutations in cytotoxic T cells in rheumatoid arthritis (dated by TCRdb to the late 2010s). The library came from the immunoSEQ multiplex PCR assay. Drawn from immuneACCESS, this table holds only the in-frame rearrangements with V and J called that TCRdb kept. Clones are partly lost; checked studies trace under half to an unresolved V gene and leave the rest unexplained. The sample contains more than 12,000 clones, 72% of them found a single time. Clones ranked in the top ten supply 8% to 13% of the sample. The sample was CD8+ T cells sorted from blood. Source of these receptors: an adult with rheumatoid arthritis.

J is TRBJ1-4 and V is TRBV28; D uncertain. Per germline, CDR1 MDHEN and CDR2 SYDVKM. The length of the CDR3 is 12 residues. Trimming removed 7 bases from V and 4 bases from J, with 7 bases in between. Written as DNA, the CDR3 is TGTGCCAGCAACCGGGATAATGAAAAACTGTTTTTT. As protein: CASNRDNEKLFF.

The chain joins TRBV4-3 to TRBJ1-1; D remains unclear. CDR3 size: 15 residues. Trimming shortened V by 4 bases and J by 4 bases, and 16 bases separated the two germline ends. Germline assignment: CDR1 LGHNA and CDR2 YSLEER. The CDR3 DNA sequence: TGCGCCAGCAGCCCTGGCCTGAGGGTGGGCACTGAAGCTTTCTTT. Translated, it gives CASSPGLRVGTEAFF.

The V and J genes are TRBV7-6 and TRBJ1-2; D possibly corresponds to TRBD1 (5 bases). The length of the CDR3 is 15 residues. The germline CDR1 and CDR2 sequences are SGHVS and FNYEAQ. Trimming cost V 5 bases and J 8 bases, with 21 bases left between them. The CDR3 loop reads CASSPRGGEVRGYTF. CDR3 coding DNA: TGTGCCAGCAGCCCGCGGGGGGGGGAAGTGCGGGGCTACACCTTC.

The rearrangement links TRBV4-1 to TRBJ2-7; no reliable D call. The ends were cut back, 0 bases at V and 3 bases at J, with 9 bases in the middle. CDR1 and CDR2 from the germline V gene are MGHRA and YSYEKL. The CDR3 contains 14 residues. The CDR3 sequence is CASSQENLYYEQYF. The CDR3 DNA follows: TGCGCCAGCAGCCAAGAGAACCTTTACTACGAGCAGTACTTC.

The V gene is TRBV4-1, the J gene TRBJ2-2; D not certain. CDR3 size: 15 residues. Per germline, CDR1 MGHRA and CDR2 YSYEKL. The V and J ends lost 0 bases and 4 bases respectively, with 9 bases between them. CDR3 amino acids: CASSQERVSTGELFF. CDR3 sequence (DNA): TGCGCCAGCAGCCAAGAACGGGTGAGCACCGGGGAGCTGTTTTTT.

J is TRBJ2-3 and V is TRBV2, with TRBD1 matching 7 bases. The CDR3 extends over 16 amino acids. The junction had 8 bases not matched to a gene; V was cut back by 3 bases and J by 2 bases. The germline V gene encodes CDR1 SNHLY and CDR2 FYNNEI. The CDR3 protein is CASSDSRDRLTDTQYF. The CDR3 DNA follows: TGTGCCAGCAGTGATAGCCGGGACAGACTCACAGATACGCAGTATTTT. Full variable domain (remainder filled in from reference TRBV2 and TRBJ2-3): EPEVTQTPSHQVTQMGQEVILRCVPISNHLYFYWYRQILGQKVEFLVSFYNNEISEKSEIFDDQFSVERPDGSNFTLKIRSTKLEDSAMYFCASSDSRDRLTDTQYFGPGTRLTVL.

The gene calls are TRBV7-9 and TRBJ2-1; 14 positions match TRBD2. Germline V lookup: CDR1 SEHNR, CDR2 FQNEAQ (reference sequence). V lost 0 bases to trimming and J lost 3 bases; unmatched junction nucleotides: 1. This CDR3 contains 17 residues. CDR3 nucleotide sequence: TGTGCCAGCAGCTTAGCGGGGACTAGCGGGGGCTACAATGAGCAGTTCTTC. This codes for CASSLAGTSGGYNEQFF.

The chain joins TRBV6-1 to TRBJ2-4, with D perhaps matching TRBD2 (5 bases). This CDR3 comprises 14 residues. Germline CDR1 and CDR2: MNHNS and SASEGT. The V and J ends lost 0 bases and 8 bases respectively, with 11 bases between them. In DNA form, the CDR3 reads TGTGCCAGCAGTGAAGCGGGTGGGAGCGACATTCAGTACTTC. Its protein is CASSEAGGSDIQYF.

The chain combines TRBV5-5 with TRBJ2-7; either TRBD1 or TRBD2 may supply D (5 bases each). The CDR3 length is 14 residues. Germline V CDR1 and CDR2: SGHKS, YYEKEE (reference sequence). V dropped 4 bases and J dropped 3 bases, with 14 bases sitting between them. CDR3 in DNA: TGTGCCAGCAGCCCGGGACCATCGGTCTACGAGCAGTACTTC. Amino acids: CASSPGPSVYEQYF.

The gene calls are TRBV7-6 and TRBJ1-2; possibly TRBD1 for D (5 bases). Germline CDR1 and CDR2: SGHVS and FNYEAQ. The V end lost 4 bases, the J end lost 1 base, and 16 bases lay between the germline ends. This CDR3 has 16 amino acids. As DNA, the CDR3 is TGTGCCAGCAGCTCCCTGGGGGGGAACCTTAACTATGGCTACACCTTC. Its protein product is CASSSLGGNLNYGYTF.

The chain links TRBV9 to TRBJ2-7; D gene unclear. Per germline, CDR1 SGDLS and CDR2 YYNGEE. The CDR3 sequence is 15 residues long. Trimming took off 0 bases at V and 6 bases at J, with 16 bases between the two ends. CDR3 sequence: CASSVEGSPSGEQYF. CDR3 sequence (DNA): TGTGCCAGCAGCGTAGAAGGCAGCCCCTCAGGCGAGCAGTACTTC.

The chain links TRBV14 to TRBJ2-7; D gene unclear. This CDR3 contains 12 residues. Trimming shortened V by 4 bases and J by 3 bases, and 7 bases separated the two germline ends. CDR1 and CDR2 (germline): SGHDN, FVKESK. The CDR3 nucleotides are TGTGCCAGCAGCCCAGCTAACTACGAGCAGTACTTC. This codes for CASSPANYEQYF.

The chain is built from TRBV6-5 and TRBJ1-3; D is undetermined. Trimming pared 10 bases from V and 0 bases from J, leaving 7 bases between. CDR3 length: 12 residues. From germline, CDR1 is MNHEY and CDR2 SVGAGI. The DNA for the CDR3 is TGTGCCACTGTGGACTCTGGAAACACCATATATTTT. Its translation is CATVDSGNTIYF.

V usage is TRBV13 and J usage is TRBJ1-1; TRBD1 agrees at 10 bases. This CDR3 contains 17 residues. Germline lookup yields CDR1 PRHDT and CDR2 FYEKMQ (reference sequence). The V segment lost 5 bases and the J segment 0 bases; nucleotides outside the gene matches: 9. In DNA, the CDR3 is TGTGCCAGCAGCATCACGACAGGGGGCGCAATGAACACTGAAGCTTTCTTT. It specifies CASSITTGGAMNTEAFF.

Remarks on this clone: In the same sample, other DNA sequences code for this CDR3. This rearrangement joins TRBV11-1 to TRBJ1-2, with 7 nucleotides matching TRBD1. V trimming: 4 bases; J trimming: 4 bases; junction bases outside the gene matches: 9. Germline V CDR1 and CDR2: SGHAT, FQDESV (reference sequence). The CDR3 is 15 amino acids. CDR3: CASSSPGRGAYGYTF. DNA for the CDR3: TGTGCCAGCAGCTCCCCCGGCAGGGGGGCCTATGGCTACACCTTC.

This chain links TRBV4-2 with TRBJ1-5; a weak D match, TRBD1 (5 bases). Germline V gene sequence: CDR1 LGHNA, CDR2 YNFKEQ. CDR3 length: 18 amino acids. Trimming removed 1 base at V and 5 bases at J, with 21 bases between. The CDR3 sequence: CASSQGYVHGGVDQPQHF. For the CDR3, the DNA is TGTGCCAGCAGCCAAGGGTACGTTCATGGGGGAGTCGATCAGCCCCAGCATTTT.

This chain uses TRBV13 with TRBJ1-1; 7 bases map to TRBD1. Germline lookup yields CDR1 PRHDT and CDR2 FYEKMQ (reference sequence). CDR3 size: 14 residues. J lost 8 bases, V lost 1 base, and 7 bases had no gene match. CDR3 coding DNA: TGTGCCAGCAGCTTAGTTCGCAGGGGGGCGGAAGCTTTCTTT. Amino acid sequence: CASSLVRRGAEAFF. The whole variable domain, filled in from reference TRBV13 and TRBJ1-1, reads AAGVIQSPRHLIKEKRETATLKCYPIPRHDTVYWYQQGPGQDPQFLISFYEKMQSDKGSIPDRFSAQQFSDYHSELNMSSLELGDSALYFCASSLVRRGAEAFFGQGTRLTVV.

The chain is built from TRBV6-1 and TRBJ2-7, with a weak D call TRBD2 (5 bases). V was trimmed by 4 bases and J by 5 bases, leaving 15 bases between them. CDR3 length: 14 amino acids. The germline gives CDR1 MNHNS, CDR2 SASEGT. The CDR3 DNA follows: TGTGCCAGCAGTGCTCGGGATGTTCTGGACGAGCAGTACTTC. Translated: CASSARDVLDEQYF.

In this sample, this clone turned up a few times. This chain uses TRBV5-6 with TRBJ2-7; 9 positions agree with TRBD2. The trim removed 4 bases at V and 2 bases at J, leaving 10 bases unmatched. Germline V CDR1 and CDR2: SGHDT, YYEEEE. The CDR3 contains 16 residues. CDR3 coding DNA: TGTGCCAGCAGCCACCTATCTAGCGGGGAGACCTACGAGCAGTACTTC. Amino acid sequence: CASSHLSSGETYEQYF.

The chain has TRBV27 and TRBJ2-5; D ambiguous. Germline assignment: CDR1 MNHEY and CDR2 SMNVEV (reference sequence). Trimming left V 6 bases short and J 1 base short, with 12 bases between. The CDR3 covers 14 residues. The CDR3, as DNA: TGTGCCAGCAGGGCCCTGCCCGCCCAAGAGACCCAGTACTTC. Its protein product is CASRALPAQETQYF.

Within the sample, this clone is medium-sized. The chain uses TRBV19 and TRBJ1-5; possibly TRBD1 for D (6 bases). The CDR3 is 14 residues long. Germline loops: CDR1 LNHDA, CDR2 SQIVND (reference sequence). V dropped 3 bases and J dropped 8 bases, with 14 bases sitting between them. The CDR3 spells CASSIRGGFEPQHF. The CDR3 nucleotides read TGTGCCAGTAGTATTAGAGGGGGGTTTGAGCCCCAGCATTTT. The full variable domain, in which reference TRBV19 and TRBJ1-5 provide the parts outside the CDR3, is DGGITQSPKYLFRKEGQNVTLSCEQNLNHDAMYWYRQDPGQGLRLIYYSQIVNDFQKGDIAEGYSVSREKKESFPLTVTSAQKNPTAFYLCASSIRGGFEPQHFGDGTRLSIL.

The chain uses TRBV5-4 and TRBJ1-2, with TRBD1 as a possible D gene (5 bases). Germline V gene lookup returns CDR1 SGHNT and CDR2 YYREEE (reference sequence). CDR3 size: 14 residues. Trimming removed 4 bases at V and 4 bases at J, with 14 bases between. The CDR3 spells CASSPDSGGYGYTF. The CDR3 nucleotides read TGTGCCAGCAGCCCTGACAGCGGGGGCTATGGCTACACCTTC.

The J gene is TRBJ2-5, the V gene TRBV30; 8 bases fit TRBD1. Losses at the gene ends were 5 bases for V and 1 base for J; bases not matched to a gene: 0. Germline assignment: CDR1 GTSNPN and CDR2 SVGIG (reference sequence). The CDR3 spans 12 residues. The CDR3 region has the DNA TGTGCCTGGGACAGGGGCCAAGAGACCCAGTACTTC. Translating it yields CAWDRGQETQYF.

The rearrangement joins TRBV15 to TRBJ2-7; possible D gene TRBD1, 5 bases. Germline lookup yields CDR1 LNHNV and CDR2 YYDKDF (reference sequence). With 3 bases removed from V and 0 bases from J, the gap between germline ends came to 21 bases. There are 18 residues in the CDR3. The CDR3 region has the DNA TGTGCCACCAGCAGCCCGCATGATGGGGCTCCGAGCTCCTACGAGCAGTACTTC. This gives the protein CATSSPHDGAPSSYEQYF.

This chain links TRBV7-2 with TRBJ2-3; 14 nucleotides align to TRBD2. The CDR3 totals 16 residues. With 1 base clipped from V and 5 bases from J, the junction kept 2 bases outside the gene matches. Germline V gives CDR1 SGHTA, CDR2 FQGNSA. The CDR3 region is CASSLGLAGGLDTQYF. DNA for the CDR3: TGTGCCAGCAGCTTAGGACTAGCGGGGGGGCTAGATACGCAGTATTTT.

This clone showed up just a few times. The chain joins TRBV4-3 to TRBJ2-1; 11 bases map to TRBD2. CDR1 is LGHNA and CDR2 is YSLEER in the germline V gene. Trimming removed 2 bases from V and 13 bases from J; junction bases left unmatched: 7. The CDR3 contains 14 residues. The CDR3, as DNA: TGCGCCAGCAGCCAAACTAGCGGGGGATTTAAACAGTTCTTC. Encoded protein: CASSQTSGGFKQFF.

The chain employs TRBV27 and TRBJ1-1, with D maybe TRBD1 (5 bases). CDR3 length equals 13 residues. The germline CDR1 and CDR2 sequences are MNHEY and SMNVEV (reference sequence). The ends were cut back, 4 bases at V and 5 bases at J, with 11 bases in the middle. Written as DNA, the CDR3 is TGTGCCAGCAGTTGGGGGTCCCATACTGAAGCTTTCTTT. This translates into CASSWGSHTEAFF.

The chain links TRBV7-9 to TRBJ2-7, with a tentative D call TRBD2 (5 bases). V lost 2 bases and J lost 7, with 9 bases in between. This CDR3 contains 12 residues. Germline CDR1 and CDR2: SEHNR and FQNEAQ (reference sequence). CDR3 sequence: CASSLMSGEQYF. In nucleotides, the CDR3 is TGTGCCAGCAGCTTAATGTCGGGGGAGCAGTACTTC.

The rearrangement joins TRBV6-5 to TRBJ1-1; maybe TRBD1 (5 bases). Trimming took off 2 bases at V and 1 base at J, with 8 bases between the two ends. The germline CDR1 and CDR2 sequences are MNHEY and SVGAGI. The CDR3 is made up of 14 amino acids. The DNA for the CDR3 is TGTGCCAGCAGTTACATGACAGCGAACACTGAAGCTTTCTTT. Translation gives CASSYMTANTEAFF.